The present T cell receptor (beta chain) was sequenced within a study of Graves' ophthalmopathy and Graves' hyperthyroidism. The study, taken as a whole, reports: Sensitivity of 55% to 71% and specificity of nearly 75% were achieved by the model that predicted ophthalmopathy progression.

The sequenced template was RNA, covering the TCR beta CDR3 region. RT-PCR was first run with HTBI primers, then multiplex PCR in a second round. TCRdb reprocessed the multiplex PCR reads via MiXCR and lists one record per CDR3 protein. The repertoire holds 350,000 or so distinct CDR3 sequences, with around a sixth as singletons. As for this clonotype: Its matching antigen is unknown.

This receptor was obtained from an adult man with Graves' ophthalmopathy. The sample was peripheral blood.

CDR3 loop: CASSYVSGRNSYEQYF. The DNA for the CDR3 is TGTGCCAGCAGTTACGTAAGCGGGAGGAACTCCTACGAGCAGTACTTC. V usage is TRBV6-2 or TRBV6-3 and J usage is TRBJ2-7; TRBD2 matches 9 bases. Germline CDR1 is MNHEY and CDR2 is SVGEGT. V shed 2 bases and J 0 bases; nucleotides not matched to a gene: 5. This CDR3 spans 16 amino acids.